This T cell receptor beta chain was observed in a study of cytomegalovirus exposure and HLA in healthy donors. The PCR used 60 Vbeta and 13 Jbeta primers. Data came from immunoSEQ multiplex PCR; TCRdb stores just in-frame clones and leaves some out. The table gives around 37,000 clones; the top ten clones make up about 6.4% of it. Overall study findings and caveats: There were some V segments, including TRBV6-2 and TRBV6-3, excluded as indistinguishable. In a later analysis, an Asian-associated ancestry cluster reportedly showed fewer N-insertions than the approximately 620-donor mean.

CDR3 length: 17 residues. The germline V gene has CDR1 MNHEY and CDR2 SMNVEV (reference sequence). J was trimmed by 3 bases and V by 5 bases; bases with no gene match: 15. About this clone: No antigen is known for it.

The clonotype originates from a human donor in good health. Material: PBMCs. The chain has TRBV27 and TRBJ2-5, with 7 bases aligning to TRBD2. DNA for the CDR3: TGTGCCAGCAGTCTTGGTCGGGACTATATACAAAAAGAGACCCAGTACTTC. This gives the protein CASSLGRDYIQKETQYF.